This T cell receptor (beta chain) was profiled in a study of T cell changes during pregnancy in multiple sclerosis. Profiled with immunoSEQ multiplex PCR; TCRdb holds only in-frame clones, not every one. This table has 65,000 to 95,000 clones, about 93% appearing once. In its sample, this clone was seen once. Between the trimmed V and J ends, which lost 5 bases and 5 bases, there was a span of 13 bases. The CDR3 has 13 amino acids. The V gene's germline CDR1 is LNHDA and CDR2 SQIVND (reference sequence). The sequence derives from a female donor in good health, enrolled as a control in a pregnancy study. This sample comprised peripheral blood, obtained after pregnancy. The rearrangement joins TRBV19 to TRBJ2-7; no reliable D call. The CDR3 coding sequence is TGTGCCAGTAGTTCCAGAGGTCTGGACGAGCAGTACTTC. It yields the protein CASSSRGLDEQYF. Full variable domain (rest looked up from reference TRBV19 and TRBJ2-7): DGGITQSPKYLFRKEGQNVTLSCEQNLNHDAMYWYRQDPGQGLRLIYYSQIVNDFQKGDIAEGYSVSREKKESFPLTVTSAQKNPTAFYLCASSSRGLDEQYFGPGTRLTVT.